What follows are 18 T cell receptor beta chains derived from one specimen sequenced in a study of response to subunit inactivated influenza vaccine (dated by TCRdb to the late 2010s). Libraries came from RT-PCR. TCRdb shows the sequencer as Illumina HiSeq 2500. Through fastp at Q25 and MiXCR, TCRdb rebuilt clones from the public reads, retaining in-frame beta chains. Rows matching on CDR3 protein sequence are summarized as one entry with the most common DNA and genes. This sample is represented by 600,000 to 850,000 distinct CDR3 sequences; about 15% of them were singletons. The ten largest clones add up to roughly 7.6% of the sample. The sequencing here drew on PBMCs from blood, taken around two weeks before vaccination. The receptors come from a man in his fifties who received an inactivated influenza vaccine. Donor details come from another sample of the same person, matched by shared clones.

The J gene is TRBJ2-3, the V gene TRBV12-3 or TRBV12-4; D is unresolved. This CDR3 has 13 residues. Trimming shortened V by 1 base and J by 5 bases, and 7 bases separated the two germline ends. CDR3 loop: CASSLDSEDTQYF. DNA of the CDR3: TGTGCCAGCAGTTTAGACAGCGAAGATACGCAGTATTTT.

The chain couples TRBV4-3 to TRBJ1-2; 9 positions agree with TRBD1. V was clipped by 1 base and J by 7 bases; unmatched bases: 4. There are 14 residues in the CDR3. In germline, CDR1 is LGHNA, CDR2 YSLEER. The CDR3 reads CASSQGGTGFGYTF. The CDR3 bases are TGCGCCAGCAGCCAAGGGGGGACAGGGTTTGGCTACACCTTC.

This clonotype turned up a few times. This chain connects TRBV24-1 to TRBJ2-3; D uncertain. Trimming left V 7 bases short and J 0 bases short, with 13 bases between. Germline-derived CDR1 and CDR2 are KGHDR and SFDVKD. This CDR3 contains 15 residues. For the CDR3, the DNA is TGTGCCACCAGCGCCGGCAAATCTAGCACAGATACGCAGTATTTT. This sequence encodes CATSAGKSSTDTQYF.

This clonotype appeared a few times. V is TRBV3-1 and J is TRBJ2-5; tentatively, D is TRBD1 (5 bases). The V gene lost 2 bases and the J gene lost 7 bases, with 20 bases spanning the gap. Germline values: CDR1 LGHDT, CDR2 YNNKEL (reference sequence). The CDR3 loop spans 16 amino acids. CDR3 residues: CASSQNPIDSDRTQYF. The CDR3, as DNA: TGTGCCAGCAGCCAAAACCCTATCGACAGCGACAGGACCCAGTACTTC.

In its sample, this clonotype was seen many times. V is TRBV18 and J is TRBJ2-5; no clear D gene. Germline values: CDR1 KGHSH, CDR2 LQKENI. The CDR3 loop spans 13 amino acids. Trimming shortened V by 0 bases and J by 2 bases, and 4 bases separated the two germline ends. The DNA of the CDR3 is TGTGCCAGCTCACCACCGGGACAAGAGACCCAGTACTTC. This translates into CASSPPGQETQYF.

In this sample, this clonotype turned up many times. The chain combines TRBV5-1 with TRBJ2-1; D not resolved. The CDR3 length is 16 residues. Trimming removed 3 bases at V and 9 bases at J, with 22 bases between. Germline loops: CDR1 SGHRS, CDR2 YFSETQ. The chain's CDR3 is CASSSLGSGSSGEQFF. The CDR3 DNA follows: TGCGCCAGCAGCTCCCTCGGGTCCGGGTCGTCCGGTGAGCAGTTCTTC.

J is TRBJ2-7 and V is TRBV3-1, with 13 nucleotides matching TRBD2. J was trimmed by 5 bases and V by 5 bases; bases with no gene match: 9. There are 16 residues in the CDR3. Looked up from germline, CDR1 is LGHDT and CDR2 is YNNKEL (reference sequence). In DNA, the CDR3 is TGTGCCAGCAGCGACAGTGGGACTAGCGGGACCCACGAGCAGTACTTC. It is translated as CASSDSGTSGTHEQYF.

This clonotype occurred many times. The DNA for the CDR3 is TGTGCCAGCAGCTTAGGGGGGCAGGTGGATGGCTACACCTTC. This translates into CASSLGGQVDGYTF. The chain combines TRBV7-9 with TRBJ1-2; TRBD1 might be the D (6 bases). The length of the CDR3 is 14 residues. The V and J ends lost 1 base and 6 bases respectively, with 12 bases between them. Germline-derived CDR1 and CDR2 are SEHNR and FQNEAQ (reference sequence).

This CDR3 is CASSTKGGIYEQYF. CDR3 coding DNA: TGCGCCAGCAGCACCAAGGGGGGAATTTACGAGCAGTACTTC. The chain recombines TRBV5-1 with TRBJ2-7; D possibly uses TRBD1 or TRBD2 (6 bases each). The CDR3 runs to 14 residues. V was trimmed by 4 bases and J by 4 bases, leaving 15 bases between them. Germline-derived CDR1 and CDR2 are SGHRS and YFSETQ.

In its sample, this clonotype was seen many times. V is TRBV7-6 and J is TRBJ1-2; D gene ambiguous. Germline V gene data show CDR1 as SGHVS and CDR2 as FNYEAQ. Trimming pared 1 base from V and 3 bases from J, leaving 12 bases between. The CDR3 is made up of 15 amino acids. CDR3 protein: CASSLGTGMDYGYTF. The CDR3 coding sequence is TGTGCCAGCAGCTTAGGGACGGGGATGGACTATGGCTACACCTTC.

The V and J genes are TRBV6-5 and TRBJ2-7, with 11 bases identical to TRBD1. The CDR3 spans 15 residues. Unmatched junction bases numbered 5, after V lost 4 bases and J lost 3 bases. Per germline, CDR1 MNHEY and CDR2 SVGAGI. DNA for the CDR3: TGTGCCAGCAGTTTCACCGGGACAGGGGGCTACGAGCAGTACTTC. It translates to CASSFTGTGGYEQYF.

This clonotype was recorded a few times. This chain connects TRBV7-8 to TRBJ2-1; 8 bases are shared with TRBD2. After removal of 1 base from V and 4 bases from J, the junction contained 9 bases not matched to a gene. Germline V gene lookup returns CDR1 SGHVS and CDR2 FQNEAQ. The CDR3 loop spans 17 amino acids. The CDR3 nucleotides read TGTGCCAGCAGCTTAGGGCCCGGGAGGGCCGTTTACAATGAGCAGTTCTTC. Translated: CASSLGPGRAVYNEQFF.

The table lists this clonotype with a few counts. This sequence joins TRBV12-3 or TRBV12-4 and TRBJ1-1; D perhaps matches TRBD1 (6 bases). The CDR3 sequence is 14 residues long. The V end lost 6 bases, the J end lost 4 bases, and 15 bases lay between the germline ends. CDR3 coding DNA: TGTGCCAGCAGGCCGGGGGCCCCTGGCACTGAAGCTTTCTTT. Translated: CASRPGAPGTEAFF.

The chain uses TRBV12-3 or TRBV12-4 and TRBJ2-7; 8 bases align to TRBD1. J lost 9 bases, V lost 5 bases, and 12 bases had no gene match. This CDR3 comprises 14 residues. In DNA, the CDR3 is TGTGCCAGCAGTACGGACAGGGTAGGACGGGGGCAGTACTTC. It encodes CASSTDRVGRGQYF.

This clonotype was counted at least ten times. The V gene is TRBV2, the J gene TRBJ1-1; tentative D call: TRBD1 (6 bases). The V end lost 2 bases, the J end lost 7 bases, and 14 bases lay between the germline ends. CDR1 and CDR2 (germline): SNHLY, FYNNEI. The CDR3 loop spans 14 amino acids. CDR3 sequence reads: CASSESWGGFEAFF. DNA of the CDR3: TGTGCCAGCAGTGAATCCTGGGGGGGCTTTGAAGCTTTCTTT.

This clonotype was counted a few times. The J gene is TRBJ1-4, the V gene TRBV12-3 or TRBV12-4; D unresolved. Trimming shortened V by 1 base and J by 3 bases, and 12 bases separated the two germline ends. The CDR3 consists of 16 residues. This CDR3 is CASSLDSNPANEKLFF. CDR3 bases: TGTGCCAGCAGTTTAGATTCTAACCCCGCTAATGAAAAACTGTTTTTT.

This clonotype was observed a few times. The J gene is TRBJ2-5, the V gene TRBV28; TRBD1 agrees at 8 bases. Germline assignment: CDR1 MDHEN and CDR2 SYDVKM. V lost 3 bases and J lost 0; bases outside the gene matches: 12. The CDR3 is made up of 18 amino acids. CDR3 DNA: TGTGCCAGCAGTTTCTTTCCCGGACAGGGTGGCCACCAAGAGACCCAGTACTTC. Protein product: CASSFFPGQGGHQETQYF. Looking up the rest from reference TRBV28 and TRBJ2-5 gives the full variable domain: DVKVTQSSRYLVKRTGEKVFLECVQDMDHENMFWYRQDPGLGLRLIYFSYDVKMKEKGDIPEGYSVSREKKERFSLILESASTNQTSMYLCASSFFPGQGGHQETQYFGPGTRLLVL.

This clonotype was observed a few times. V is TRBV11-2 and J is TRBJ1-3; possible D gene TRBD1, 6 bases. Trimming pared 6 bases from V and 0 bases from J, leaving 24 bases between. CDR3 length: 19 amino acids. Germline V gene data show CDR1 as SGHAT and CDR2 as FQNNGV. The CDR3 DNA is TGTGCCAGCAGTCCTTATAACCCGGGACACCAAGCCTCTGGAAACACCATATATTTT. Translated: CASSPYNPGHQASGNTIYF. Together with reference TRBV11-2 and TRBJ1-3, the CDR3 gives the full variable domain: EAGVAQSPRYKIIEKRQSVAFWCNPISGHATLYWYQQILGQGPKLLIQFQNNGVVDDSQLPKDRFSAERLKGVDSTLKIQPAKLEDSAVYLCASSPYNPGHQASGNTIYFGEGSWLTVV.